This record looks at one TCR beta chain sequence and its context. This entry belongs to a study of T cells after posttransplantation cyclophosphamide. The protocol was immunoSEQ multiplex PCR, while the TCRdb copy is restricted to in-frame clones and leaves out a portion. The table shows approximately 56,000 clones, with 90% to 95% occurring only once. The specimen sequenced was PBMCs. The receptor's source is a woman aged 25-40 years in good health and a related stem cell transplant donor.

The CDR3 spells CSVDVGGGTDTQYF. DNA for the CDR3: TGCAGCGTTGACGTCGGGGGGGGCACAGATACGCAGTATTTT. The gene calls are TRBV29-1 and TRBJ2-3; 8 bases are shared with TRBD2. Germline V gene sequence: CDR1 SQVTM, CDR2 ANQGSEA. The CDR3 loop spans 14 amino acids. V gave up 3 bases and J gave up 1 base; unmatched junction bases: 3.